Each of the 5 T cell receptor beta chains below was sequenced from the same sample in a study of T-cell memory formation after mild COVID-19. TCRdb ran MiXCR on the 5' RACE reads and lists one entry per CDR3 protein. Of 200,000 to 250,000 distinct CDR3 sequences in the sample, around 26% were seen once. The sequenced sample was PBMCs or a T cell subset sorted from them (not recorded which). The receptors stem from an adult woman who had mild COVID-19 (a few samples of this study predate the infection). Cell type and time point are not known.

The CDR3 region is CASSLTNRGRPLHF. In DNA, the CDR3 is TGTGCCAGCAGTCTGACCAACAGGGGGAGGCCCCTCCACTTT. The chain links TRBV12-3 or TRBV12-4 to TRBJ1-6; 8 nucleotides agree with TRBD1. CDR3 length equals 14 residues. V lost 5 bases to trimming and J lost 13 bases; unmatched junction nucleotides: 10.

The chain couples TRBV12-3 or TRBV12-4 to TRBJ1-4; D is possibly TRBD1 (5 bases). CDR3 length: 14 amino acids. Trimming stripped 6 bases from V and 11 bases from J, with 19 bases between. The CDR3 loop reads CASSPGTLRLKLFF. As DNA, the CDR3 is TGTGCCAGCAGCCCCGGGACGCTCAGGTTGAAACTGTTTTTT.

This clonotype was seen only a few times. V is TRBV9 and J is TRBJ2-2; no reliable D call. The V gene lost 0 bases and the J gene lost 2 bases, with 8 bases spanning the gap. This CDR3 comprises 15 residues. Germline V gene lookup returns CDR1 SGDLS and CDR2 YYNGEE. CDR3 coding DNA: TGTGCCAGCAGCGTAGAGGGCAGAAACACCGGGGAGCTGTTTTTT. As protein: CASSVEGRNTGELFF. Full variable domain (missing parts from reference TRBV9 and TRBJ2-2): DSGVTQTPKHLITATGQRVTLRCSPRSGDLSVYWYQQSLDQGLQFLIQYYNGEERAKGNILERFSAQQFPDLHSELNLSSLELGDSALYFCASSVEGRNTGELFFGEGSRLTVL.

This clonotype appeared a single time. The rearrangement uses TRBV20-1 and TRBJ1-5; perhaps TRBD1 as D (5 bases). Germline CDR1 and CDR2: DFQATT and SNEGSKA (reference sequence). V lost 2 bases, J lost 1 base, and 15 bases lay in between. The CDR3 covers 16 residues. For the CDR3, the DNA is TGCAGTGCTAGAATGGGGGAAGGGATGAGCAATCAGCCCCAGCATTTT. Protein sequence: CSARMGEGMSNQPQHF.

A few counts support this clonotype. This chain links TRBV12-3 or TRBV12-4 with TRBJ2-2; D is unresolved. Deletions cut 4 bases from V and 5 bases from J, with 14 bases between. The CDR3 consists of 15 residues. The CDR3 DNA is TGTGCCAGCAGTTCGGCTACAACTCCTACCGGGGAGCTGTTTTTT. It is translated as CASSSATTPTGELFF.